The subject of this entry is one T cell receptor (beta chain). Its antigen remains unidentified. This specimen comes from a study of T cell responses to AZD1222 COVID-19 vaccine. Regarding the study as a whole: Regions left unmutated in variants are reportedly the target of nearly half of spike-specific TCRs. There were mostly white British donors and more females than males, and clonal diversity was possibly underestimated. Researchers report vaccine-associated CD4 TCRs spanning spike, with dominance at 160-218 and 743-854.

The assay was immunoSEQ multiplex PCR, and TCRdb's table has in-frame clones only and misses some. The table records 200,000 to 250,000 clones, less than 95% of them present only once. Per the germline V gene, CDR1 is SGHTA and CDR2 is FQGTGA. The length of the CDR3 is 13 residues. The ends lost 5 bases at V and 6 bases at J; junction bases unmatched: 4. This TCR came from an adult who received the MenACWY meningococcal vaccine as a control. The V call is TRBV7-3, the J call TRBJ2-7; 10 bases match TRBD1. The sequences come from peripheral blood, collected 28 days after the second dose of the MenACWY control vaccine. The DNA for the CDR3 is TGTGCCAGCAGCCCGGACAGGGGGGGCGAGCAGTACTTC. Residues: CASSPDRGGEQYF.